Listed below are T cell receptor beta chains from one sample, sequenced in a study of CD8 T cells in Susac syndrome. Each CDR3 protein gets one entry after TCRdb re-called the immunoSEQ multiplex PCR reads with MiXCR. The data hold around 160,000 distinct CDR3 sequences, with over 85% observed a single time. Sequenced material: CD4+ T cells from PBMCs. The receptors here all came from a human donor in good health. The CDR3 runs from the conserved cysteine through the conserved F or W. The order of the fields is D gene, clone size, J gene, V gene, CDR3 DNA, CDR3 protein. D genes are given only for firm matches. Clone size is given for some rows only: seen once, a few or many times, or a class if the clone is expanded.

>NA|NA|TRBJ2-7|TRBV18
TGTGCCAGCTCACCTCAGGGGCGGGACAGCACCTACGAGCAGTACTTC
CASSPQGRDSTYEQYF
>TRBD2|few|TRBJ2-7|TRBV20-1
TGCAGTGCTAGAGACACTAGCGGGAGCTACGAGCAGTACTTC
CSARDTSGSYEQYF
>NA|NA|TRBJ2-7|TRBV3-1
TGTGCCAGCAGCCCGATGATCGGCGGCGAGCAGTACTTC
CASSPMIGGEQYF
>NA|NA|TRBJ1-2|TRBV5-1
TGCGCCAGCAGCTTGGGGGAGGACGGTGGTGGCTACACCTTC
CASSLGEDGGGYTF
>NA|NA|TRBJ1-1|TRBV29-1
TGCAGCGTTGTTCCCCCCCCGGGCACTGAAGCTTTCTTT
CSVVPPPGTEAFF
>NA|NA|TRBJ2-3|TRBV18
TGTGCCAGCTCACCGAAATTAGATACGCAGTATTTT
CASSPKLDTQYF
>TRBD2|NA|TRBJ2-2|TRBV5-1
TGCGCCAGCAGCTTGAAGATGGGACTAGCGGGGGAAGGGTCCGGGGAGCTGTTTTTT
CASSLKMGLAGEGSGELFF
>NA|NA|TRBJ1-1|TRBV18
TGTGCCAGCTCACTTCACTCGGGAGCTGAAGCTTTCTTT
CASSLHSGAEAFF
>TRBD2|NA|TRBJ2-1|TRBV20-1
TGCAGTGCTAGAGATCTTCGCCTAGCGGGGGCCTCTTGGCAGTTCTTC
CSARDLRLAGASWQFF
>NA|NA|TRBJ1-6|TRBV12-3/TRBV12-4
TGTGCCAGCAGTTTTGGGGGGTATAATTCACCCCTCCACTTT
CASSFGGYNSPLHF
>TRBD1|once|TRBJ1-5|TRBV9
TGTGCCAGCAGCGTTGGGACAGGGTATCAGCCCCAGCATTTT
CASSVGTGYQPQHF
>TRBD1|NA|TRBJ1-5|TRBV2
TGTGCCAGCAGGGAGGGACAGACTCCTAATCAGCCCCAGCATTTT
CASREGQTPNQPQHF
>NA|NA|TRBJ2-1|TRBV5-6
TGTGCCAGCCGCCGGCAGGGAGGAAATGAGCAGTTCTTC
CASRRQGGNEQFF
>NA|NA|TRBJ1-1|TRBV7-8
TGTGCCAGCAGCTGGAGGGGGGGCACTGAAGCTTTCTTT
CASSWRGGTEAFF
>TRBD2|NA|TRBJ2-1|TRBV20-1
TGCAGTGCTAGAGATCAGGCGGGGGGCCAGTATGAGCAGTTCTTC
CSARDQAGGQYEQFF
>NA|NA|TRBJ2-3|TRBV2
TGTGCCAGCAGTGATTGGGCAGGGTTATCCACAGATACGCAGTATTTT
CASSDWAGLSTDTQYF
>NA|NA|TRBJ1-4|TRBV3-1
TGTGCCAGCAGCCCATCCACTTGGGGGGCCTGGGAAAAACTGTTTTTT
CASSPSTWGAWEKLFF
>NA|NA|TRBJ1-1|TRBV20-1
TGCAGTGCTAGTGGGCAGGGGAACACTGAAGCTTTCTTT
CSASGQGNTEAFF
>NA|NA|TRBJ1-4|TRBV29-1
TGCAGCGTCGAGATCCTGAATTCAGGAAAACTGTTTTTT
CSVEILNSGKLFF
>TRBD2|NA|TRBJ2-1|TRBV6-1
TGTGCCAGCAGTGTCGCTAGCGGGGCCGACAATGAGCAGTTCTTC
CASSVASGADNEQFF
>TRBD1|NA|TRBJ1-1|TRBV29-1
TGCAGCGTTGCCGGGGACAGGAACACTGAAGCTTTCTTT
CSVAGDRNTEAFF
>NA|NA|TRBJ2-4|TRBV18
TGTGCCAGCTCACCACCGGCAGGGGCGACGAACATTCAGTACTTC
CASSPPAGATNIQYF
>NA|NA|TRBJ2-5|TRBV29-1
TGCAGCGTAACTAGGGGGATGGAGACCCAGTACTTC
CSVTRGMETQYF
>NA|NA|TRBJ1-6|TRBV7-3
TGTGCCAGCAGCTTCGGGGCTGGGGATAATTCACCCCTCCACTTT
CASSFGAGDNSPLHF
>TRBD1|NA|TRBJ2-1|TRBV12-3/TRBV12-4
TGTGCCAGCAGTCCCGGGACAGGGATCGATGAGCAGTTCTTC
CASSPGTGIDEQFF
>NA|NA|TRBJ1-5|TRBV6-1
TGTGCCAGCCGTTGGGGGATTGACAGTCCCCAGCATTTT
CASRWGIDSPQHF
>NA|NA|TRBJ1-1|TRBV4-2
TGTGCCAGCGGAGGGGCGGGGGGAACTGAAGCTTTCTTT
CASGGAGGTEAFF
>NA|NA|TRBJ2-5|TRBV5-4
TGTGCCAGCAGCTCAGGTCCGCCGCGAGAGACCCAGTACTTC
CASSSGPPRETQYF
>NA|NA|TRBJ1-1|TRBV5-1
TGCGCCAGCAGCTTCGAAGGCGCCTCTGAAGCTTTCTTT
CASSFEGASEAFF
>NA|NA|TRBJ2-7|TRBV28
TGTGCCAGCACCGGCACCACCTACGAGCAGTACTTC
CASTGTTYEQYF
>TRBD2|NA|TRBJ2-7|TRBV18
TGTGCCAGCTCACCGGGGGGGAACGAGCAGTACTTC
CASSPGGNEQYF
>NA|NA|TRBJ2-4|TRBV5-1
TGCGCCAGCACCAGGTTCCCTGATGGGCAGAACATTCAGTACTTC
CASTRFPDGQNIQYF
>NA|NA|TRBJ2-7|TRBV13
TGTGCCAGCAGCTTTCAGCAGGGGTTTGGAGAGCAGTACTTC
CASSFQQGFGEQYF
>TRBD1|NA|TRBJ1-5|TRBV6-2/TRBV6-3
TGTGCCAGCAGCCCATCGGACAGGGGGCGACGACAGCCCCAGCATTTT
CASSPSDRGRRQPQHF
>TRBD2|NA|TRBJ2-7|TRBV7-2
TGTGCCAGCAGTGGTACCGGGACTAGCTACGAGCAGTACTTC
CASSGTGTSYEQYF
>NA|few|TRBJ1-1|TRBV9
TGTGCCAGCAGCGTCACCGGGGGCTCCACTGAAGCTTTCTTT
CASSVTGGSTEAFF
>NA|once|TRBJ2-1|TRBV30
TGTGCCTGGAGTAGTCAGTTTCACAATGAGCAGTTCTTC
CAWSSQFHNEQFF
>TRBD1|NA|TRBJ2-7|TRBV20-1
TGCAGTGCTGGCCCCGGACAGGTCTACGAGCAGTACTTC
CSAGPGQVYEQYF
>NA|NA|TRBJ2-2|TRBV2
TGTGCCAGCAGGGCGACTAGTGTCGGGGAGCTGTTTTTT
CASRATSVGELFF
>NA|NA|TRBJ1-6|TRBV2
TGTGCCAGCAGAGCAGGCTATAATTCACCCCTCCACTTT
CASRAGYNSPLHF
>NA|NA|TRBJ1-1|TRBV6-1
TGTGCCAGCAGGGAGACAAGAGCTTTCTTT
CASRETRAFF